Reported below is one T cell receptor (beta chain). The source of the sample is a study of blood T cell repertoires in COVID-19. Sequencing used immunoSEQ multiplex PCR; TCRdb keeps in-frame clones, though not all of them. The table records some 460,000 clones, roughly 87% of them present only once. The germline CDR1 and CDR2 sequences are SGHKS and YYEKEE (reference sequence). Trimming left V 2 bases short and J 0 bases short, with 5 bases between. The CDR3 covers 14 residues. The genes are TRBV5-5 and TRBJ1-4; the D is unclear. The clonotype was recovered from a woman aged 18-29 years who had recovered from COVID-19. Source material: PBMCs or T cells enriched from blood (not recorded which). CDR3 bases: TGTGCCAGCAGCTTATCTGCAACTAATGAAAAACTGTTTTTT. As protein: CASSLSATNEKLFF. Looking up the rest from reference TRBV5-5 and TRBJ1-4 gives the full variable domain: DAGVTQSPTHLIKTRGQQVTLRCSPISGHKSVSWYQQVLGQGPQFIFQYYEKEERGRGNFPDRFSARQFPNYSSELNVNALLLGDSALYLCASSLSATNEKLFFGSGTQLSVL.